The 25 T cell receptor beta chains in this list originate from one sample, sequenced in a study of T cell clusters in autoimmune cytopenias. Multiplex touch-down PCR amplified TRB using TRB-A and TRB-B pools in one tube. Using the multiplex PCR reads, TCRdb records one entry per CDR3 protein without DNA. In all, the sample yields roughly 6,900 distinct CDR3 sequences. TRB was amplified from roughly 250 ng of peripheral blood genomic DNA per sample. In addition, the sample was reused for a study of T cell repertoires in aging, cancer and after chemotherapy.

Source material: peripheral blood. The receptors shown here come from a human donor in good health.

Its frequency marks this clonotype as medium-sized. This chain joins TRBV19 and TRBJ2-7; the TRBD2 assignment by TCRdb is unverifiable without DNA. Germline V CDR1 and CDR2: LNHDA, SQIVND (reference sequence). The length of the CDR3 is 13 residues. The CDR3 reads CASASGLDYEQYF.

By frequency, this clonotype is medium-sized. V and J are TRBV18 and TRBJ2-3. Germline-derived CDR1 and CDR2 are KGHSH and LQKENI. The CDR3 contains 12 residues. CDR3 in amino acids: CASSPVTDTQYF.

According to its frequency, this clonotype is medium-sized. V is TRBV15 and J is TRBJ2-3; TCRdb indicates TRBD1, and absent DNA this call remains unverified. The CDR3 has 14 amino acids. In germline, CDR1 is LNHNV, CDR2 YYDKDF (reference sequence). The CDR3 is CATSTIRTSDTQYF. Using reference TRBV15 and TRBJ2-3 for the parts outside the CDR3, the full variable domain is DAMVIQNPRYQVTQFGKPVTLSCSQTLNHNVMYWYQQKSSQAPKLLFHYYDKDFNNEADTPDNFQSRRPNTSFCFLDIRSPGLGDTAMYLCATSTIRTSDTQYFGPGTRLTVL.

By frequency, this clonotype registers medium-sized. The V call is TRBV6-1, the J call TRBJ2-7. The CDR3 covers 14 residues. Germline values: CDR1 MNHNS, CDR2 SASEGT. CDR3 sequence: CASSEAISSYEQYF.

This sequence joins TRBV27 and TRBJ1-2; no DNA is available, so the TRBD1 call from TCRdb remains unchecked. Germline CDR1 is MNHEY and CDR2 is SMNVEV (reference sequence). The CDR3 covers 13 residues. This chain's CDR3 is CASSRDRDYGYTF.

The chain is built from TRBV12-3 or TRBV12-4 and TRBJ1-5. The CDR3 is 13 residues long. The CDR3 region is CASSLIEGQPQHF.

The CDR3 is CASSSVEAKNIQYF. This sequence joins TRBV19 and TRBJ2-4. CDR3 length: 14 amino acids. Germline CDR1 is LNHDA and CDR2 is SQIVND (reference sequence).

The chain recombines TRBV7-2 with TRBJ1-1; TCRdb reports TRBD1, a call that lacks DNA to check it against. The CDR3 sequence is 14 residues long. Germline loops: CDR1 SGHTA, CDR2 FQGNSA. The CDR3 here is CASSLVGRGTEAFF.

According to its frequency, this clonotype is medium-sized. The CDR3 spells CAWSVLADGYNEQFF. V and J are TRBV30 and TRBJ2-1. Germline loops: CDR1 GTSNPN, CDR2 SVGIG (reference sequence). CDR3 length equals 15 residues.

This clonotype is classed as medium-sized by frequency. This chain links TRBV19 with TRBJ1-3. The CDR3 is 14 residues long. CDR1 and CDR2 (germline): LNHDA, SQIVND (reference sequence). The CDR3 reads CASSTRISGNTIYF. Looking up the rest from reference TRBV19 and TRBJ1-3 gives the full variable domain: DGGITQSPKYLFRKEGQNVTLSCEQNLNHDAMYWYRQDPGQGLRLIYYSQIVNDFQKGDIAEGYSVSREKKESFPLTVTSAQKNPTAFYLCASSTRISGNTIYFGEGSWLTVV.

The CDR3 sequence: CASSSLGLAGYNEQFF. This sequence joins TRBV7-2 and TRBJ2-1; there is no DNA to check the TCRdb D call of TRBD2. This CDR3 has 16 amino acids. The germline CDR1 and CDR2 sequences are SGHTA and FQGNSA.

The genes are TRBV12-3 or TRBV12-4 and TRBJ2-7. CDR3 length equals 13 residues. CDR3: CASSLGESYEQYF.

The chain is built from TRBV27 and TRBJ2-7; absent DNA, TCRdb's TRBD2 call cannot be checked. CDR3 length: 13 residues. Germline CDR1 and CDR2: MNHEY and SMNVEV (reference sequence). The chain's CDR3 is CATALGASGKQYF.

This clonotype is classed as medium-sized by frequency. The chain carries TRBV15 and TRBJ2-5; absent DNA, TCRdb's TRBD1 call cannot be checked. Germline CDR1 and CDR2: LNHNV and YYDKDF (reference sequence). The CDR3 runs 13 residues. The CDR3 spells CATSRQGGETQYF.

The chain joins TRBV18 to TRBJ1-5; the TRBD1 assignment by TCRdb is unverifiable without DNA. CDR3 length: 13 residues. Germline V lookup: CDR1 KGHSH, CDR2 LQKENI. CDR3 protein: CASSPEGNQPPHF.

V and J are TRBV12-3 or TRBV12-4 and TRBJ2-1. CDR3 size: 15 residues. The CDR3 reads CASSTDRGSYNEQFF.

This rearrangement joins TRBV30 to TRBJ2-7; the D call of TRBD2 rests on TCRdb alone, since no DNA is present to check it. CDR1 and CDR2 (germline): GTSNPN, SVGIG (reference sequence). The CDR3 extends over 14 amino acids. The CDR3 loop is CAWKSWREGHEQYF. Looking up the rest from reference TRBV30 and TRBJ2-7 gives the full variable domain: SQTIHQWPATLVQPVGSPLSLECTVEGTSNPNLYWYRQAAGRGLQLLFYSVGIGQISSEVPQNLSASRPQDRQFILSSKKLLLSDSGFYLCAWKSWREGHEQYFGPGTRLTVT.

This clonotype is identified as medium-sized from frequency. The V call is TRBV11-1, the J call TRBJ2-5; TCRdb calls TRBD1, which cannot be checked without DNA. From germline, CDR1 is SGHAT and CDR2 FQDESV (reference sequence). The CDR3 covers 14 residues. CDR3 in amino acids: CASSFGTGWETQYF. The variable domain in full, completed from reference TRBV11-1 and TRBJ2-5, reads EAEVAQSPRYKITEKSQAVAFWCDPISGHATLYWYRQILGQGPELLVQFQDESVVDDSQLPKDRFSAERLKGVDSTLKIQPAELGDSAMYLCASSFGTGWETQYFGPGTRLLVL.

J is TRBJ2-2 and V is TRBV7-9. Germline V gives CDR1 SEHNR, CDR2 FQNEAQ (reference sequence). This CDR3 region has 14 residues. The CDR3: CASSLEEVTGELFF. Complete variable domain (other parts from reference TRBV7-9 and TRBJ2-2): DTGVSQNPRHKITKRGQNVTFRCDPISEHNRLYWYRQTLGQGPEFLTYFQNEAQLEKSRLLSDRFSAERPKGSFSTLEIQRTEQGDSAMYLCASSLEEVTGELFFGEGSRLTVL.

This chain joins TRBV20-1 and TRBJ2-2; TCRdb picks TRBD2, but there is no DNA to check that call. Germline V gives CDR1 DFQATT, CDR2 SNEGSKA (reference sequence). The CDR3 sequence is 16 residues long. The CDR3 sequence is CSARSGRAFNTGELFF.

This clonotype is called medium-sized (0.01 to 0.1%) based on its frequency. The J gene is TRBJ2-1, the V gene TRBV11-1. The CDR3 sequence is 15 residues long. Germline CDR1 and CDR2: SGHAT and FQDESV (reference sequence). This chain's CDR3 is CASSLARGSYNEQFF.

This clonotype is identified as medium-sized (0.01 to 0.1%) from frequency. The chain links TRBV29-1 to TRBJ2-7. The CDR3 has 13 residues. CDR1 is SQVTM and CDR2 is ANQGSEA in the germline V gene. CDR3 sequence: CSVEDGLSYEQYF.

This sequence joins TRBV6-5 and TRBJ1-6; TCRdb reports TRBD1, a call that lacks DNA to check it against. This CDR3 contains 16 residues. Germline assignment: CDR1 MNHEY and CDR2 SVGAGI. The CDR3 sequence is CASSPTPGSYNSPLHF.

CDR3 sequence reads: CASSIPMNTEAFF. This rearrangement joins TRBV5-5 to TRBJ1-1. CDR1 and CDR2 (germline): SGHKS, YYEKEE (reference sequence). The CDR3 covers 13 residues.

Considering frequency, this clonotype is medium-sized. The chain combines TRBV19 with TRBJ1-6. Germline V gene sequence: CDR1 LNHDA, CDR2 SQIVND (reference sequence). The CDR3 has 13 amino acids. This chain's CDR3 is CASSIVNNSPLHF.